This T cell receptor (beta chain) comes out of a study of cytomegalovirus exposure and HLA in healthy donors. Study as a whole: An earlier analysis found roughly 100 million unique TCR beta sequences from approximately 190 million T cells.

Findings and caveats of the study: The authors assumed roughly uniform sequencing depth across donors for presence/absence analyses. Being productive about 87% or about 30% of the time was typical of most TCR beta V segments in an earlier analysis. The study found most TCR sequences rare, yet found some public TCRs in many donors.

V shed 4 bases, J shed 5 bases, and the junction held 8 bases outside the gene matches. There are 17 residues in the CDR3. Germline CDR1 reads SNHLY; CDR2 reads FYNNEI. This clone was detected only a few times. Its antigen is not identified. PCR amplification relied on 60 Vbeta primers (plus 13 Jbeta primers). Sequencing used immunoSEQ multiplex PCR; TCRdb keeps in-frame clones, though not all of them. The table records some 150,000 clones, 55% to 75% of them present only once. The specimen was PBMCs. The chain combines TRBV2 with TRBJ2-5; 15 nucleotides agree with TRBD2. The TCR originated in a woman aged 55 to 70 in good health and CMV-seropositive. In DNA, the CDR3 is TGTGCCAGCAGTGCGGCCTTGGGACTAGCGGGAGGTGAGACCCAGTACTTC. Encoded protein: CASSAALGLAGGETQYF.